This record looks at one TCR beta chain sequence and its context. The sample is drawn from a study of blood T cell repertoires in COVID-19. Study information: The United States, Italy and Spain provided the acute and convalescent COVID-19 samples. The cDNA or gDNA used as material had been derived from T cells, B-cell-depleted T cells, or PBMCs.

Measured with immunoSEQ multiplex PCR; TCRdb has only the in-frame clones, and not every one. The sample includes 35,000 to 45,000 clones, 89% of them seen just once. Germline CDR1 MGHDK, CDR2 SYGVNS. CDR3 length: 14 residues. The ends lost 11 bases at V and 9 bases at J; junction bases unmatched: 11. The receptor's source is a human donor in a cohort sampled during active COVID-19. The specimen sequenced was peripheral blood. J is TRBJ2-1 and V is TRBV25-1; 12 bases align to TRBD2. CDR3: CAGGASGRAGEQFF. CDR3 bases: TGTGCCGGAGGGGCTAGCGGGAGGGCCGGTGAGCAGTTCTTC.